This TCR beta chain came from a study of TIL therapy for anti-PD-1-resistant metastatic lung cancer. Study-level background: Tumors were harvested before any PD-1/PD-L1 blockade.

Germline V gene data show CDR1 as GTSNPN and CDR2 as SVGIG (reference sequence). The CDR3 is made up of 16 amino acids. Losses at the gene ends were 1 base for V and 1 base for J; bases not matched to a gene: 2. The libraries were made with immunoSEQ v3. Using immunoSEQ multiplex PCR, the repertoire was profiled, and TCRdb retains in-frame clones only, with some absent. The table includes more than 15,000 clones, roughly 85% detected once. For this clone: Its specificity is unknown.

The time point here: pre-treatment sample, taken before nivolumab and TIL therapy. Study findings and constraints: The baseline peripheral repertoire was partially replaced by infused TIL clonotypes that later decayed.

J is TRBJ2-3 and V is TRBV30, with TRBD2 matching over 13 bases. This specimen consisted of blood, obtained at baseline. The clonotype was recovered from a person aged 30 to 80 with non-small cell lung cancer. The CDR3 is CAWSAGLAGGTDTQYF. The CDR3 nucleotides are TGTGCCTGGAGTGCTGGACTAGCGGGGGGCACAGATACGCAGTATTTT.